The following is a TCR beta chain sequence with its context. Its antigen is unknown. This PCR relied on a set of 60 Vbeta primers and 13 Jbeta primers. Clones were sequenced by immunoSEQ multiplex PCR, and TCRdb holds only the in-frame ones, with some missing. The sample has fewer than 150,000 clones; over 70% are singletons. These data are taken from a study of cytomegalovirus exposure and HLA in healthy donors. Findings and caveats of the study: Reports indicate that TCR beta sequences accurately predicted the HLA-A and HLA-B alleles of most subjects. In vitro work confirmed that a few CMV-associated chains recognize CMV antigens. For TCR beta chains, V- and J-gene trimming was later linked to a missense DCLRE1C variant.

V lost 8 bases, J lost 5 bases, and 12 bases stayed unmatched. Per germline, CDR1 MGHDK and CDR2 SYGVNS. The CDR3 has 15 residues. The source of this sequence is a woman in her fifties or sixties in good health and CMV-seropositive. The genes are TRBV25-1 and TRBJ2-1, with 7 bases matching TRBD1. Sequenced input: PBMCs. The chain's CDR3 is CASAMRGLINNEQFF. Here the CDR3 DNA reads TGTGCCAGCGCGATGAGGGGGCTGATAAACAATGAGCAGTTCTTC.